Below, 15 T cell receptor beta chains from the same sample are listed, as sequenced in a study of T cell changes during pregnancy in multiple sclerosis (dated by TCRdb to between 2018 and 2021). The method behind the library was the immunoSEQ multiplex PCR assay. In TCRdb, the immuneACCESS table is reduced to in-frame sequences with V and J assigned. These tables do not hold every clone; where another copy was compared, an unresolved V gene accounts for under half, and the others remain unexplained. This sample is represented by tens of thousands of clones; 90% to 95% of them were singletons. The biggest ten clones account for over 2% of the sample. Here the sequenced sample was peripheral blood, taken in the first trimester of pregnancy. These TCRs come from a female donor with multiple sclerosis, enrolled in a pregnancy study.

J is TRBJ1-2 and V is TRBV25-1; 8 bases line up with TRBD1. The germline CDR1 and CDR2 sequences are MGHDK and SYGVNS. This CDR3 region has 14 residues. With V trimmed by 6 bases and J by 8 bases, 11 bases remained unmatched. The CDR3 protein is CASSPGTGLSGYTF. In nucleotides, the CDR3 is TGTGCCAGCAGCCCCGGGACAGGACTTAGCGGCTACACCTTC.

With respect to this clone: The germline gene is not matched at one end of the junction; a read error may be the cause. The V and J genes are TRBV28 and TRBJ2-1; 7 nucleotides align to TRBD2. Germline V gives CDR1 MDHEN, CDR2 SYDVKM. This CDR3 spans 10 amino acids. CDR3 amino acids: CASGSGGVLF. The CDR3 bases are TGTGCCAGCGGCTCGGGAGGAGTGCTCTTC.

The chain carries TRBV30 and TRBJ2-3; 8 positions agree with TRBD2. CDR3 size: 15 residues. Looked up from germline, CDR1 is GTSNPN and CDR2 is SVGIG (reference sequence). V shed 3 bases, J shed 5 bases, and the junction held 10 bases outside the gene matches. The CDR3 is CAWRRMGLAGDTQYF. The CDR3, as DNA: TGTGCCTGGAGGAGAATGGGGCTAGCGGGAGATACGCAGTATTTT.

The gene calls are TRBV18 and TRBJ2-1; no reliable D call. The CDR3 runs 15 residues. Germline CDR1 and CDR2: KGHSH and LQKENI. Trimming removed 5 bases from V and 5 bases from J, with 16 bases in between. This CDR3 reads CASSSPLELNNEQFF. DNA for the CDR3: TGTGCCAGCTCATCCCCCCTAGAGCTAAACAATGAGCAGTTCTTC.

This chain links TRBV18 with TRBJ2-5, with TRBD2 identical over 9 bases. The CDR3 is made up of 15 amino acids. Trimming at V came to 6 bases and at J to 2 bases, leaving 7 bases not matched to a gene. Germline-derived CDR1 and CDR2 are KGHSH and LQKENI. CDR3 in DNA: TGTGCCAGCTCTGGCGCGGGGGGGGATCAAGAGACCCAGTACTTC. Translation: CASSGAGGDQETQYF.

This rearrangement joins TRBV19 to TRBJ2-2; D is uncertain. This CDR3 region has 14 residues. Germline-derived CDR1 and CDR2 are LNHDA and SQIVND (reference sequence). The V and J ends lost 1 base and 5 bases respectively, with 8 bases between them. The CDR3 sequence: CASSIVRRTGELFF. CDR3 coding DNA: TGTGCCAGTAGTATAGTCCGCAGAACCGGGGAGCTGTTTTTT.

This clone was detected once. DNA for the CDR3: TGTGCCAGCAGTGATAATCGCGGCACTGAAGCTTTCTTT. It is translated as CASSDNRGTEAFF. The chain couples TRBV6-4 to TRBJ1-1; D unresolved. In germline, CDR1 is MRHNA, CDR2 SNTAGT. V lost 3 bases and J 4 bases, leaving 9 bases between the germline ends. The CDR3 consists of 13 residues.

The rearrangement uses TRBV15 and TRBJ2-7; 7 bases fit TRBD2. Germline CDR1 is LNHNV and CDR2 is YYDKDF (reference sequence). V dropped 1 base and J dropped 0; count of bases not matched to a gene: 6. This CDR3 contains 16 residues. In nucleotides, the CDR3 is TGTGCCACCAGCAGAGGCGGGACTATGAGCTCCTACGAGCAGTACTTC. Amino acid sequence: CATSRGGTMSSYEQYF.

The chain links TRBV30 to TRBJ1-2; a possible D gene is TRBD1 (5 bases). V was pared by 0 bases and J by 3 bases, with 11 bases between. Looked up from germline, CDR1 is GTSNPN and CDR2 is SVGIG (reference sequence). CDR3 size: 14 residues. The CDR3 reads CAWSVPGTDYGYTF. CDR3 bases: TGTGCCTGGAGTGTGCCCGGGACTGACTATGGCTACACCTTC.

The gene calls are TRBV29-1 and TRBJ1-4, with TRBD1 matching 11 bases. The CDR3 covers 16 residues. Trimming took 7 bases from V and 4 from J; bases not matched to a gene: 11. Germline V gene lookup returns CDR1 SQVTM and CDR2 ANQGSEA. CDR3 region: CSATDRGLFSNEKLFF. The CDR3 DNA reads as TGCAGCGCCACGGACAGGGGGCTCTTTAGTAATGAAAAACTGTTTTTT.

V and J are TRBV5-3 and TRBJ2-2, with 11 positions matching TRBD2. TRBV5-3 is placed among ORFs of uncertain function. The V and J ends lost 5 bases and 0 bases, in that order; junction bases with no gene match: 9. The CDR3 has 18 amino acids. The CDR3 nucleotides are TGTGCCAGAAGGCCTCCGGGACTAGCGGAATCGAACACCGGGGAGCTGTTTTTT. This encodes CARRPPGLAESNTGELFF.

The CDR3 bases are TGTGCCAGCAGGGACTCTAACTATGGCTACACCTTC. Its protein product is CASRDSNYGYTF. V gene TRBV6-7 combines with J gene TRBJ1-2; no reliable D call. TRBV6-7 is an ORF, and what it does is uncertain. The CDR3 runs to 12 residues. Trimming pared 6 bases from V and 0 bases from J, leaving 5 bases between.

J is TRBJ1-1 and V is TRBV29-1; no clear D gene. This CDR3 spans 14 amino acids. Per the germline V gene, CDR1 is SQVTM and CDR2 is ANQGSEA. The germline V and J ends were trimmed by 3 bases and 2 bases, with 13 bases remaining between them. This chain's CDR3 is CSVERKLANTEAFF. The DNA for the CDR3 is TGCAGCGTTGAGCGGAAACTGGCAAACACTGAAGCTTTCTTT.

The gene calls are TRBV7-7 and TRBJ2-3; 9 positions agree with TRBD2. Trimming removed 1 base from V and 4 bases from J; junction bases left unmatched: 3. The CDR3 is 15 amino acids. In germline, CDR1 is SSHAT, CDR2 FNYEAQ (reference sequence). Here the CDR3 reads CASSLGRGGPDTQYF. CDR3 bases: TGTGCCAGCAGCTTAGGGCGGGGGGGCCCAGATACGCAGTATTTT.

The chain links TRBV11-2 to TRBJ2-1; no clear D gene. CDR1 and CDR2 from the germline V gene are SGHAT and FQNNGV. V lost 4 bases to trimming and J lost 6 bases, with 10 bases between them. CDR3 length equals 13 residues. The CDR3 DNA follows: TGTGCCAGCAGCTCCTTCATCGGCAATGAGCAGTTCTTC. Its protein product is CASSSFIGNEQFF.